This TCR beta chain was sequenced for a study of spatial heterogeneity in lung cancer. TCRdb processed the 5' RACE reads anew with MiXCR; each CDR3 protein has one entry. Of under 150,000 distinct CDR3 sequences in the sample, 10% to 15% were seen once. The length of the CDR3 is 15 residues. J lost 7 bases, V lost 6 bases, and 7 bases had no gene match. Germline loops: CDR1 MNHEY, CDR2 SMNVEV (reference sequence). The time point is: blood at routine non-recurrence follow-up after resection. Whole RNA, isolated from tumor, nontumor lung or frozen PBMC, was sequenced without prior sorting. The gene calls are TRBV27 and TRBJ2-1, with 12 bases fitting TRBD2. This TCR came from a male donor with early-stage non-small cell lung cancer. The specimen comprised PBMCs, sampled at follow-up. The CDR3 here is CASRSWTSGENEQFF. In DNA form, the CDR3 reads TGTGCCAGCAGATCTTGGACTAGCGGGGAAAATGAGCAGTTCTTC.